This TCR beta chain was sequenced during a study of T cell changes during pregnancy in multiple sclerosis (dated by TCRdb to about 2019). Background on the whole study: The study looked at changes in the T cell repertoire across pregnancy in women with multiple sclerosis.

Sequences SGHRS (CDR1) and YFSETQ (CDR2) are obtained from the germline V gene. The CDR3, cysteine through phenylalanine, is 14 amino acids long. The kept DNA is CDR3 alone, 42 bases in frame from the first base. V lost 5 bases and J lost 0 bases; the stretch between them is 11 bases long. Libraries came from the immunoSEQ multiplex PCR assay. TCRdb obtained this table from immuneACCESS and retained in-frame rearrangements with V and J assigned. These tables miss some clones; where compared with another copy, unresolved V genes account for less than half of the shortfall, and the remainder is unexplained. In this sample the table shows 40,000 to 50,000 clones, almost 95% of which occur a single time. Jointly, the top ten make up about 4.5% of the sample. This clone was counted a single time. Which antigen it targets is not known. Base quality data are lacking; no much larger clone is found one base away.

The chain is made from TRBV5-1 and TRBJ1-1, with the D gene too uncertain to name. The material sequenced was CD8+ T cells from peripheral blood mononuclear cells, taken in the first trimester of pregnancy. This receptor was identified in a female donor with multiple sclerosis, enrolled in a pregnancy study. The DNA sequence is as follows: TGCGCCAGCAGTTTTGAGCCTATGAACACTGAAGCTTTCTTT. The translation is CASSFEPMNTEAFF. Outside the CDR3, residues come from the reference TRBV5-1 and TRBJ1-1 proteins, so the full variable domain is: KAGVTQTPRYLIKTRGQQVTLSCSPISGHRSVSWYQQTPGQGLQFLFEYFSETQRNKGNFPGRFSGRQFSNSRSEMNVSTLELGDSALYLCASSFEPMNTEAFFGQGTRLTVV.